This entry features one TCR beta chain sequence. Antigen unknown. The data derive from a study of CD8 T cells in Susac syndrome. An input of about 0.5 to 1 ug of RNA was subjected to reverse transcription using random hexamers. The immunoSEQ assay covered 54 Vbeta and 13 Jbeta segments for CDR3. A single record per CDR3 protein comes from TCRdb applying MiXCR to the immunoSEQ multiplex PCR reads. Of 130,000 to 150,000 distinct CDR3 sequences listed, approximately 93% are singletons. General study results and limits: It was acknowledged in the study that its TCR sequencing and HLA analysis involved a relatively small number of individuals.

V trimming: 6 bases; J trimming: 6 bases; junction bases outside the gene matches: 12. Germline-derived CDR1 and CDR2 are MDHEN and SYDVKM. CDR3 length equals 15 residues. The TCR originated in a human donor in good health. The specimen sequenced was CD4+ T cells from PBMCs. This chain uses TRBV28 with TRBJ2-7, with 9 bases lining up with TRBD2. CDR3 amino acids: CASRPSLAGVAEQYF. The CDR3 bases are TGTGCCAGCAGGCCTTCCTTAGCGGGAGTCGCCGAGCAGTACTTC. The variable domain in full, completed from reference TRBV28 and TRBJ2-7, reads DVKVTQSSRYLVKRTGEKVFLECVQDMDHENMFWYRQDPGLGLRLIYFSYDVKMKEKGDIPEGYSVSREKKERFSLILESASTNQTSMYLCASRPSLAGVAEQYFGPGTRLTVT.